A selection of T cell receptor beta chains follows, all from one sample in a study of response to subunit inactivated influenza vaccine. From the RT-PCR reads, TCRdb called clonotypes with MiXCR, one entry per CDR3 protein. The table lists about 520,000 distinct CDR3 sequences, 6.5% to 8% of them singletons, with around 13% in the top ten. The input for sequencing was PBMCs from blood, taken less than 25 months after vaccination. These receptors all stem from a man aged 50 to 69 who received an inactivated influenza vaccine. CDR3s leave out the opening cysteine and the closing phenylalanine or tryptophan. Each record gives: clone size, V gene, CDR3 protein. Not every row has a clone size; where given, it reads once, few, many or a size class.

few TRBV4-3 ASSQDLASGYNEQF
NA TRBV12-3/TRBV12-4 ASSVGSEKLF
NA TRBV20-1 SAGGGLAGGSSTDTQY
many TRBV12-3/TRBV12-4 ASRGLYETQY
many TRBV4-3 ASSQRRNYGYT
many TRBV12-3/TRBV12-4 ASRPSGITTSDTQY
few TRBV6-2/TRBV6-3 ASSYSIGFYEQY
NA TRBV20-1 SARGRLQGANQPQH
few TRBV4-3 ASSQAPGGGFHDEQF
few TRBV6-5 ASSYTGSVYEQF
many TRBV7-9 ASSSPSTGAYEQY
few TRBV4-3 ASSQGGTNEAF
many TRBV29-1 SVGTPGGRETQY
few TRBV12-3/TRBV12-4 ASRWGGGYGYT
few TRBV7-9 ASHRDTAYGYT
many TRBV5-6 ASSLGPGADTQY
few TRBV10-3 AISERPQGAF
many TRBV29-1 SAGQGGNTEAF
few TRBV25-1 ASSVQGGEKLF
NA TRBV3-1 ASSQDGTTEAF
few TRBV5-5 ASSSNPGQGAYEQY
NA TRBV7-8 ASSLAQGAGEQY
many TRBV12-3/TRBV12-4 ASSSTGGGNQPQH
few TRBV6-1 ASSSPGLAGNEQF
few TRBV20-1 SANRGGRANTGELF
few TRBV4-2 ASSQETGTSGGFEQY
few TRBV29-1 SVESGRVDQETQY
few TRBV20-1 SGNTGNQPQH
many TRBV5-1 ASSLEVTYNEQF
NA TRBV7-9 ASSFYIGRSTDTQY
NA TRBV5-6 ASSLGVSGRYTQY
few TRBV6-5 ASSSRPLETQY
few TRBV28 ASSPLQGFEQF
many TRBV12-3/TRBV12-4 ASSPGQGGGYT
many TRBV5-1 ASSLWHSGNTIY
NA TRBV27 ASSLTVLATYDEQF
many TRBV6-4 ASSESRLNTEAF
few TRBV3-1 ASSPRRGGSSSEQY
NA TRBV5-1 ASSLLSGVSSQY
many TRBV12-3/TRBV12-4 ASSLGGTNYGYT
many TRBV12-3/TRBV12-4 ASSPLGVAVSTDTQY
many TRBV11-2 ASSLAPPYNEQF
many TRBV7-2 ASSTQVTDTQY
NA TRBV4-2 ASRGHGNTIY